This T cell receptor beta chain is from a study of shared clonotypes between healthy human individuals. Sequenced by immunoSEQ multiplex PCR; TCRdb stores in-frame clones only, minus some. This sample carries 1.5 million to 2.5 million clones, around 96% of them seen once, and the ten largest clones take less than 1.5%. As for this clone: Its antigen is as yet unknown.

V was clipped by 4 bases and J by 4 bases; unmatched bases: 9. This CDR3 region has 15 residues. Germline V gene sequence: CDR1 SGHNT, CDR2 YYREEE (reference sequence). Findings and caveats of the study: The study sampled only blood, and tissue repertoires likely differ.

Only CD45RO-negative cells positively selected for CCR7 counted as naive CD8 cells, so terminally differentiated effector memory CD45RA+ cells were excluded. The receptor comes from a man in his late teens or twenties in good health. The gene calls are TRBV5-4 and TRBJ2-5, with 8 bases lining up with TRBD1. The sample consisted of naive CD8+ T cells sorted from blood. The CDR3 protein is CASSAGPGQGETQYF. The CDR3 DNA reads as TGTGCCAGCAGCGCGGGGCCCGGACAGGGAGAGACCCAGTACTTC. The entire variable domain, with the rest obtained from reference TRBV5-4 and TRBJ2-5, is as follows: ETGVTQSPTHLIKTRGQQVTLRCSSQSGHNTVSWYQQALGQGPQFIFQYYREEENGRGNFPPRFSGLQFPNYSSELNVNALELDDSALYLCASSAGPGQGETQYFGPGTRLLVL.